A single sample gave rise to the 17 T cell receptor beta chains below, sequenced in a study of Ad26.COV2.S vaccination and SARS-CoV-2 variants. Treatment meaning: some 19 received Ad26.COV2.S at low or high dose, single or two shots; five or six received placebo; per-sample allocation not given. Sampling took place 63 days after the first vaccine or placebo injection. The table came from immunoSEQ multiplex PCR; TCRdb's copy has only in-frame clones and leaves some out. The repertoire holds about 350,000 clones, 80% to 90% seen once, with roughly 4.8% in the top ten. The specimen comprised peripheral blood, sampled in a trial of Ad26.COV2.S vaccine versus placebo. These receptors originate from a person aged 18-60 years who received the Ad26.COV2.S COVID-19 vaccine or a placebo.

The gene calls are TRBV3-1 (or the pseudogene TRBV3-2) and TRBJ2-3, with D unresolved. V was shortened by 1 base and J by 3 bases, with 14 bases between the two germline ends. Germline loops: CDR1 LGHDT, CDR2 YNNKEL (reference sequence). This CDR3 contains 16 residues. In DNA, the CDR3 is TGTGCCAGCAGCCAAGGACTCGGCCGTGAGACAGATACGCAGTATTTT. The encoded protein is CASSQGLGRETDTQYF.

The chain recombines TRBV2 with TRBJ2-5; weak D call: TRBD2 (7 bases). CDR1 is SNHLY and CDR2 is FYNNEI in the germline V gene. The CDR3 has 14 residues. Trimming cost V 8 bases and J 8 bases, with 21 bases left between them. CDR3 in DNA: TGTGCCAGCCAAGGGGGGGGCCCACAGGTTACCCAGTACTTC. Translated: CASQGGGPQVTQYF.

The chain employs TRBV24-1 and TRBJ2-3; TRBD2 is a possible D gene (6 bases). The CDR3 totals 15 residues. Looked up from germline, CDR1 is KGHDR and CDR2 is SFDVKD. V lost 5 bases to trimming and J lost 3 bases, with 14 bases between them. This CDR3 reads CATSVRGKGTDTQYF. The DNA of the CDR3 is TGTGCCACCAGTGTACGGGGGAAGGGTACAGATACGCAGTATTTT.

The chain carries TRBV27 and TRBJ2-1; TRBD2 agrees at 9 bases. Trimming removed 3 bases from V and 2 bases from J; junction bases left unmatched: 2. Germline-derived CDR1 and CDR2 are MNHEY and SMNVEV (reference sequence). CDR3 length: 15 amino acids. The CDR3 region is CASSFLAGAYNEQFF. CDR3 bases: TGTGCCAGCAGTTTCTTAGCGGGAGCCTACAATGAGCAGTTCTTC.

The gene calls are TRBV7-2 and TRBJ1-1; 10 bases align to TRBD1. CDR3 length equals 15 residues. Germline V lookup: CDR1 SGHTA, CDR2 FQGNSA. Trimming at V came to 4 bases and at J to 2 bases, leaving 4 bases not matched to a gene. The CDR3 spells CASSWDRGANTEAFF. CDR3 nucleotide sequence: TGTGCCAGCAGCTGGGACAGGGGCGCAAACACTGAAGCTTTCTTT. The full variable domain, in which reference TRBV7-2 and TRBJ1-1 provide the parts outside the CDR3, is GAGVSQSPSNKVTEKGKDVELRCDPISGHTALYWYRQSLGQGLEFLIYFQGNSAPDKSGLPSDRFSAERTGGSVSTLTIQRTQQEDSAVYLCASSWDRGANTEAFFGQGTRLTVV.

The CDR3 DNA reads as TGTGCCAGCAGTGAACAGGAGGACTATGGCTACACCTTC. It encodes CASSEQEDYGYTF. This chain joins TRBV25-1 and TRBJ1-2; D call uncertain. V was trimmed by 2 bases and J by 3 bases, leaving 7 bases between them. The CDR3 sequence is 13 residues long. Germline CDR1 and CDR2: MGHDK and SYGVNS.

J is TRBJ1-4 and V is TRBV7-2, with D hard to call. This CDR3 is built from 15 residues. V was shortened by 3 bases and J by 7 bases, with 15 bases between the two germline ends. Germline lookup yields CDR1 SGHTA and CDR2 FQGNSA. The CDR3 DNA reads as TGTGCCAGCAGCTTGGGCCAAGGCGGAATTGAAAAACTGTTTTTT. Its translation is CASSLGQGGIEKLFF.

The rearrangement joins TRBV30 to TRBJ1-1; D gene ambiguous. Germline-derived CDR1 and CDR2 are GTSNPN and SVGIG (reference sequence). The V end was cut by 4 bases, the J end by 0 bases, with 12 bases between. This CDR3 contains 14 residues. CDR3 sequence (DNA): TGTGCCTGGACGGGTGTGAGAGTGAACACTGAAGCTTTCTTT. This codes for CAWTGVRVNTEAFF. The full variable domain, rest sourced from reference TRBV30 and TRBJ1-1, is SQTIHQWPATLVQPVGSPLSLECTVEGTSNPNLYWYRQAAGRGLQLLFYSVGIGQISSEVPQNLSASRPQDRQFILSSKKLLLSDSGFYLCAWTGVRVNTEAFFGQGTRLTVV.

The CDR3 protein is CASNSGSEYEQYF. In nucleotides, the CDR3 is TGTGCCAGCAATAGCGGGAGCGAATACGAGCAGTACTTC. The chain couples TRBV28 to TRBJ2-7, with 9 bases lining up with TRBD2. CDR3 size: 13 residues. CDR1 MDHEN and CDR2 SYDVKM come from the germline V gene. With V trimmed by 7 bases and J by 4 bases, 5 bases remained unmatched.

The chain has TRBV5-5 and TRBJ2-3, with D maybe TRBD1 (6 bases). The CDR3 is made up of 17 amino acids. Trimming left V 4 bases short and J 0 bases short, with 18 bases between. Looked up from germline, CDR1 is SGHKS and CDR2 is YYEKEE (reference sequence). The DNA for the CDR3 is TGTGCCAGCAGCGAGGAGCAGGACAGAACTAGCACAGATACGCAGTATTTT. Its protein product is CASSEEQDRTSTDTQYF.

The DNA of the CDR3 is TGTGCCAGCTCGGCTAGATTTGGCTGGGATGAAAAACTGTTTTTT. Amino acid sequence: CASSARFGWDEKLFF. The rearrangement uses TRBV18 and TRBJ1-4; D is uncertain. Germline assignment: CDR1 KGHSH and CDR2 LQKENI. The V end lost 6 bases, the J end lost 6 bases, and 17 bases lay between the germline ends. CDR3 length: 15 residues.

The chain recombines TRBV6-1 with TRBJ2-2, with 9 bases aligning to TRBD2. Germline assignment: CDR1 MNHNS and CDR2 SASEGT. The CDR3 covers 16 residues. The V gene end was trimmed by 0 bases and the J gene end by 3 bases; junction bases not matched to a gene: 2. This CDR3 reads CASSEALAGYTGELFF. For the CDR3, the DNA is TGTGCCAGCAGTGAAGCCCTAGCGGGGTACACCGGGGAGCTGTTTTTT.

The chain uses TRBV5-4 and TRBJ2-2; D is possibly TRBD2 (6 bases). This CDR3 contains 17 residues. V lost 4 bases to trimming and J lost 0 bases, with 16 bases between them. In germline, CDR1 is SGHNT, CDR2 YYREEE (reference sequence). The CDR3 sequence: CASSMMGGGSNTGELFF. The DNA for the CDR3 is TGTGCCAGCAGCATGATGGGGGGTGGGTCGAACACCGGGGAGCTGTTTTTT.

The rearrangement uses TRBV28 and TRBJ2-7, with 7 bases that match TRBD1. The length of the CDR3 is 14 residues. Germline V gives CDR1 MDHEN, CDR2 SYDVKM. V lost 5 bases to trimming and J lost 2 bases; unmatched junction nucleotides: 6. The CDR3 bases are TGTGCCAGCAGTCCCATGACAGGGACCTACGAGCAGTACTTC. Translation gives CASSPMTGTYEQYF. Together with reference TRBV28 and TRBJ2-7, the CDR3 gives the full variable domain: DVKVTQSSRYLVKRTGEKVFLECVQDMDHENMFWYRQDPGLGLRLIYFSYDVKMKEKGDIPEGYSVSREKKERFSLILESASTNQTSMYLCASSPMTGTYEQYFGPGTRLTVT.

This clone has only a few counts. The chain has TRBV29-1 and TRBJ2-1; 16 positions agree with TRBD2. Unmatched junction bases numbered 11, after V lost 4 bases and J lost 5 bases. The germline CDR1 and CDR2 sequences are SQVTM and ANQGSEA. The CDR3 is 18 amino acids. In nucleotides, the CDR3 is TGCAGCGTTGTACTCGGGACTAGCGGGGGGGATCGCCACAATGAGCAGTTCTTC. It encodes CSVVLGTSGGDRHNEQFF.

The chain combines TRBV25-1 with TRBJ2-3; 10 bases map to TRBD1. The V and J ends lost 3 bases and 3 bases, in that order; junction bases with no gene match: 6. Per germline, CDR1 MGHDK and CDR2 SYGVNS. This CDR3 has 16 amino acids. CDR3 nucleotides: TGTGCCAGCAGTGAGCCGACAGGGGGCGAGACAGATACGCAGTATTTT. Its translation is CASSEPTGGETDTQYF.

This chain joins TRBV6-6 and TRBJ2-3, with D possibly being TRBD2 (5 bases). The V end was cut by 2 bases, the J end by 6 bases, with 15 bases between. Germline CDR1 and CDR2: MNHNY and SVGAGI (reference sequence). This CDR3 contains 15 residues. CDR3 bases: TGTGCCAGCAGTTACGAGGGTAGGGTGCAGGATACGCAGTATTTT. Amino acid sequence: CASSYEGRVQDTQYF.